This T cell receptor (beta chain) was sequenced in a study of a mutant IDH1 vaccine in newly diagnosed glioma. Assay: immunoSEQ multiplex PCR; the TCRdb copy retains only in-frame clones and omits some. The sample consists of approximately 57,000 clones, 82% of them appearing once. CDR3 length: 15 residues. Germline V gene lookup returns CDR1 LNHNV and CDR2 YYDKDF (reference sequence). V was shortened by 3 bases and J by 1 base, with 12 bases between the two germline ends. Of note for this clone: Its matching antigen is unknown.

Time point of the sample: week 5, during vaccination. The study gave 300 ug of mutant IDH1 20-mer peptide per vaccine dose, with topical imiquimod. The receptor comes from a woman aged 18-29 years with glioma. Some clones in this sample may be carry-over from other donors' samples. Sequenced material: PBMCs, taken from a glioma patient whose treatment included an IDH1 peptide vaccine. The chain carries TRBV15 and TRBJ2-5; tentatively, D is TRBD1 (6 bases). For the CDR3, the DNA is TGTGCCACCAGCAGGGGGGCGGAGATCCAAGAGACCCAGTACTTC. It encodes CATSRGAEIQETQYF.